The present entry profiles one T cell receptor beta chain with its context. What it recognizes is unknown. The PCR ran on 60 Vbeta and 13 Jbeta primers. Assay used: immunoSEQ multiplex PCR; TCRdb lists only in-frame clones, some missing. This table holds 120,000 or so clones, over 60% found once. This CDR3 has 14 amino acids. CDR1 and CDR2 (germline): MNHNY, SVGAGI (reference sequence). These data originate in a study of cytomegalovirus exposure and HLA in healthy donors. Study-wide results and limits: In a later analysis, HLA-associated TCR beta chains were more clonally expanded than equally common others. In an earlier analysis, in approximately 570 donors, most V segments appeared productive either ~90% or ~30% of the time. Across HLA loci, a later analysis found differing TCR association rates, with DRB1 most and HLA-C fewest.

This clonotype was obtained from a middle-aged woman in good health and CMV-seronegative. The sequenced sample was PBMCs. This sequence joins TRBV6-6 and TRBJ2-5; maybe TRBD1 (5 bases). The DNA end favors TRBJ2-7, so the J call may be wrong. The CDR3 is CATTVGRASYEQYF. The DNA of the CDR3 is TGTGCCACCACCGTGGGCAGGGCATCCTACGAGCAGTACTTC.